Listed below are T cell receptor beta chains from one sample, sequenced in a study of blood T cell repertoires in COVID-19. Here immunoSEQ multiplex PCR was the method, and the copy in TCRdb shows in-frame clones only, minus some. The table has tens of thousands of clones, 85% seen once; the top ten hold 3% to 3.5%. Specimen: peripheral blood. The source is a man aged 45-65 years with acute or convalescent COVID-19. The conserved cysteine and the conserved F or W are not part of the CDR3 here. Size values are once, few and many counts, or a class for expanded clones, and some rows have none.

abundance	v_gene	j_gene	CDR3aa
once	TRBV7-8	TRBJ2-2	ASSPNLAGRTGELF
.	TRBV27	TRBJ1-1	ASSLAPRVTEAF
once	TRBV28	TRBJ1-4	ASSLAQGPGEKLF
.	TRBV10-3	TRBJ2-2	AISRTNTGELF
.	TRBV7-2	TRBJ1-1	ASSPLWNSYTEAF
.	TRBV4-2	TRBJ2-3	ASSQVNSAGADTQY
.	TRBV5-1	TRBJ2-7	ASSDQGAGEQY
.	TRBV7-9	TRBJ2-5	ASSLVEETQY
few	TRBV7-8	TRBJ1-1	ASSLVGGGHSNTEAF
.	TRBV29-1	TRBJ1-2	SVDTGGAYGYT
.	TRBV5-1	TRBJ1-2	ASSRGGDNYGYT
.	TRBV15	TRBJ1-2	ATSRPQQGRGYT
.	TRBV10-3	TRBJ2-3	AISDLRGDSTDTQY
.	TRBV7-2	TRBJ2-3	ASSLGLAGAGDTQY
.	TRBV7-6	TRBJ2-1	ASSANPGLAGEGEQF
few	TRBV7-3	TRBJ2-1	ASSTTTGEEQF
.	TRBV10-3	TRBJ1-5	AISGDTQGNQPQH
once	TRBV18	TRBJ2-3	ASSPSGLAGVDTQY
.	TRBV6-5	TRBJ2-7	ASTLSHEQY
once	TRBV13	TRBJ2-5	ASSLEGTSGRETQY
.	TRBV6-2/TRBV6-3	TRBJ2-5	ASSSVRGGARETQY
.	TRBV5-5	TRBJ1-1	ASSLAWTESTEAF
.	TRBV24-1	TRBJ1-5	ATSDTRTDQPQH
.	TRBV3-1/TRBV3-2	TRBJ1-1	ASSQTRQNTEAF
.	TRBV7-7	TRBJ2-5	ASSLVFSLQETQY
.	TRBV28	TRBJ2-3	ASTGTDTQY
.	TRBV4-3	TRBJ2-2	ASRSRVNTGELF
.	TRBV28	TRBJ2-7	ASSPASGDRTGQY
.	TRBV27	TRBJ2-1	ASKTSGSWNEQF
.	TRBV6-2/TRBV6-3	TRBJ2-7	ASSYSTGESEY
.	TRBV20-1	TRBJ2-7	SAERSYEQY
.	TRBV7-9	TRBJ1-3	ASRLVDSGNTIY
.	TRBV5-1	TRBJ2-3	ASSLGTTLGTDTQY
once	TRBV5-6	TRBJ2-6	ASSFYLAESSGANVLT
.	TRBV5-4	TRBJ2-1	ASSSSGDTNYNEQF
.	TRBV5-1	TRBJ2-2	ASSRGGDTGELF
.	TRBV6-4	TRBJ2-6	ASSDSFLGQGKFYGANVLT
few	TRBV29-1	TRBJ2-1	SVDPDRMYEQF
.	TRBV25-1	TRBJ2-2	ASSEPGTANTGELF
.	TRBV28	TRBJ1-6	ASSSTGTTNSPLH
few	TRBV4-3	TRBJ1-6	ASSQDPDTEVKSPLH
.	TRBV11-2	TRBJ1-6	ASSFRGNNSPLH
few	TRBV12-5	TRBJ2-1	ASGLWDSWEYYNEQF
.	TRBV5-1	TRBJ2-5	ASSLSRLAFQETQY
.	TRBV7-2	TRBJ2-7	ASSRTGGTEQY
.	TRBV7-6	TRBJ2-2	ASSLGPRNTGELF
.	TRBV7-2	TRBJ2-4	ASSLWGDIQY
few	TRBV6-2/TRBV6-3	TRBJ1-1	ASSYDPRGTEAF
.	TRBV7-9	TRBJ2-3	ASSSSVGRGLDTQY
.	TRBV19	TRBJ1-2	ASNVDGSGGYT
.	TRBV19	TRBJ1-1	ASSIVVPQQDLNTEAF
.	TRBV3-1/TRBV3-2	TRBJ1-2	ASSQDRKAPRYGYT
.	TRBV2	TRBJ2-3	ASSGQGADADTQY
.	TRBV29-1	TRBJ2-1	SVRTSGYNEQF